The clone carrying this T cell receptor (beta chain) appeared once. Clones were read by immunoSEQ multiplex PCR, and TCRdb kept only the in-frame ones, dropping some. This sample yields about 140,000 clones, of which over 75% are seen a single time; 7.6% belongs to the top ten. V lost 5 bases, J lost 3 bases, and 17 bases lay in between. The CDR3 runs 16 residues. The germline V gene encodes CDR1 SGHVS and CDR2 FQNEAQ. The data were obtained in a study of cytotoxic CD8 clonotypes in ibrutinib-treated CLL. The source is a human donor with chronic lymphocytic leukemia. The gene calls are TRBV7-8 and TRBJ2-1; weak D call: TRBD2 (6 bases). The sample here was PBMCs, taken after 36 months of ibrutinib treatment. The CDR3 DNA sequence: TGTGCCAGCAGCCCTCCATTGGCGGGGCACTACAATGAGCAGTTCTTC. Protein product: CASSPPLAGHYNEQFF.